This TCR beta chain was documented in a study of cytomegalovirus exposure and HLA in healthy donors. This clone was detected only a few times. Antigen unknown. Study conclusions and caveats: Earlier analysis yielded a pattern in which most TCR beta V segments were productive about 90% or about 30% of the time. Sequencing likely generated an artifact that appeared as a cluster of highly shared sequence variants. Overall, around 150 TCR beta chains were annotated as cytomegalovirus-associated.

PCR was performed using 60 Vbeta and 13 Jbeta primers. The data were produced by immunoSEQ multiplex PCR, yet TCRdb's version contains in-frame clones alone and is incomplete. The sample holds 90,000 to 140,000 clones; roughly 12% are singletons and the top ten take roughly 15%. The germline gives CDR1 MNHEY, CDR2 SVGAGI. The CDR3 has 15 residues. Trimming removed 5 bases from V and 3 bases from J, with 14 bases in between. The sequenced material came from PBMCs. This TCR was sampled from a man aged 35 to 55 in good health and CMV-seropositive. The V gene is TRBV6-5, the J gene TRBJ1-5; a weak D match, TRBD1 (5 bases). The CDR3 sequence is CASSPRGTSNQPQHF. CDR3 sequence (DNA): TGTGCCAGCAGTCCACGGGGGACGTCCAATCAGCCCCAGCATTTT.